The 9 T cell receptor beta chains below were found in one sample sequenced in a study of cytomegalovirus exposure and HLA in healthy donors. Primers included in the PCR were 60 Vbeta and 13 Jbeta primers. The data were produced by immunoSEQ multiplex PCR, yet TCRdb's version contains in-frame clones alone and is incomplete. The sample lists some 200,000 clones; roughly four fifths were seen once. Sequenced input: PBMCs. Receptors originate from a boy aged 2 to 10 in good health and CMV-seronegative.

CDR3 coding DNA: TGTGCCAGCAGCCAAGATAAGGGACTAGCTCGCGAGCAGTACTTC. Encoded protein: CASSQDKGLAREQYF. V gene TRBV4-2 combines with J gene TRBJ2-7; 9 nucleotides line up with TRBD2. CDR3 length: 15 residues. After removal of 0 bases from V and 6 bases from J, the junction contained 6 bases not matched to a gene. Per germline, CDR1 LGHNA and CDR2 YNFKEQ.

The V gene is TRBV10-2, the J gene TRBJ2-7; 7 bases map to TRBD2. The CDR3 loop spans 14 amino acids. The V gene end was trimmed by 6 bases and the J gene end by 2 bases; junction bases not matched to a gene: 7. Looked up from germline, CDR1 is WSHSY and CDR2 is SAAADI. CDR3 sequence reads: CASRRGLMAYEQYF. In nucleotides, the CDR3 is TGCGCCAGCAGGAGGGGACTAATGGCCTACGAGCAGTACTTC.

The chain is built from TRBV2 and TRBJ2-1, with 11 positions matching TRBD2. J gave up 5 bases and V 5 bases, and 8 bases lay outside the gene matches. The CDR3 runs 16 residues. Germline values: CDR1 SNHLY, CDR2 FYNNEI. CDR3 coding DNA: TGTGCCAGCAGTTGGAGACTAGCGGGGATTAACAATGAGCAGTTCTTC. Protein product: CASSWRLAGINNEQFF.

This clone was recorded a few times. The CDR3 region is CASSEGIGQGKVNTEAFF. The CDR3 bases are TGTGCCAGCAGCGAGGGAATAGGGCAGGGTAAGGTGAACACTGAAGCTTTCTTT. The chain is built from TRBV9 and TRBJ1-1; TRBD1 might be the D (5 bases). CDR1 and CDR2 from the germline V gene are SGDLS and YYNGEE. The CDR3 covers 18 residues. The V and J ends lost 3 bases and 0 bases respectively, with 21 bases between them. Complete variable domain (other parts from reference TRBV9 and TRBJ1-1): DSGVTQTPKHLITATGQRVTLRCSPRSGDLSVYWYQQSLDQGLQFLIQYYNGEERAKGNILERFSAQQFPDLHSELNLSSLELGDSALYFCASSEGIGQGKVNTEAFFGQGTRLTVV.

The V and J genes are TRBV10-3 and TRBJ2-2; 15 nucleotides match TRBD2. This CDR3 comprises 19 residues. Germline V CDR1 and CDR2: ENHRY, SYGVKD. V shed 4 bases and J 0 bases; nucleotides not matched to a gene: 6. The CDR3 nucleotides are TGTGCCATCAGTGGCTCCGGGACTAGCGGGGGGACGAACACCGGGGAGCTGTTTTTT. It yields the protein CAISGSGTSGGTNTGELFF.

This clone was recorded once. The genes are TRBV5-1 and TRBJ2-2, with D unresolved. Germline V gene data show CDR1 as SGHRS and CDR2 as YFSETQ. This CDR3 region has 13 residues. Trimming took 3 bases from V and 5 from J, leaving 8 bases between them. CDR3 residues: CASSSIGTGELFF. The CDR3 region has the DNA TGCGCCAGCAGCTCAATCGGGACCGGGGAGCTGTTTTTT.

This rearrangement joins TRBV15 to TRBJ1-3; perhaps TRBD1 as D (6 bases). The CDR3 is made up of 15 amino acids. Germline V lookup: CDR1 LNHNV, CDR2 YYDKDF (reference sequence). Trimming left V 3 bases short and J 8 bases short, with 17 bases between. CDR3 sequence: CATSSGDRSWDTIYF. The CDR3 DNA reads as TGTGCCACCAGCAGTGGCGACAGGTCGTGGGACACCATATATTTT.

The J gene is TRBJ1-5, the V gene TRBV7-9; 11 bases agree with TRBD1. V was clipped by 5 bases and J by 9 bases; unmatched bases: 9. This CDR3 is 15 amino acids long. CDR1 is SEHNR and CDR2 is FQNEAQ in the germline V gene (reference sequence). CDR3 in amino acids: CASSAGTGGVGPQHF. The DNA for the CDR3 is TGTGCCAGCAGCGCAGGGACAGGGGGGGTGGGGCCCCAGCATTTT.

The chain uses TRBV5-4 and TRBJ2-5; D unresolved. In germline, CDR1 is SGHNT, CDR2 YYREEE (reference sequence). The CDR3 length is 13 residues. Trimming took 1 base from V and 1 from J, leaving 5 bases between them. CDR3 sequence (DNA): TGTGCCAGCAGCTTGAACGGCCAAGAGACCCAGTACTTC. Protein sequence: CASSLNGQETQYF.